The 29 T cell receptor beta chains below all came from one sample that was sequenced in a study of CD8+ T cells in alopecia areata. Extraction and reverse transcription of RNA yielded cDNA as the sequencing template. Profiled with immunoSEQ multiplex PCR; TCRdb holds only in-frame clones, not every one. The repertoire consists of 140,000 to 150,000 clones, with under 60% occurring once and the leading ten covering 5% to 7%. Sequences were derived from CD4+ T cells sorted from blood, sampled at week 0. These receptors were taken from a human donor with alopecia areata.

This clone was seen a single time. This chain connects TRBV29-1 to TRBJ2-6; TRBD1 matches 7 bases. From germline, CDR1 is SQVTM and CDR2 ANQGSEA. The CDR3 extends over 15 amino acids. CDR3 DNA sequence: TGCGGCGCCAGACGGGACAGTGATGGGGCCAACGTCCTGACTTTC. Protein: CGARRDSDGANVLTF.

CDR3 in DNA: TGTGCCAGCAGCTTGTCAGGAAACTATGGCTACACCTTC. This encodes CASSLSGNYGYTF. V gene TRBV5-6 combines with J gene TRBJ1-2; D not resolved. The germline CDR1 and CDR2 sequences are SGHDT and YYEEEE. The CDR3 totals 13 residues. V lost 1 base and J lost 2, with 6 bases in between.

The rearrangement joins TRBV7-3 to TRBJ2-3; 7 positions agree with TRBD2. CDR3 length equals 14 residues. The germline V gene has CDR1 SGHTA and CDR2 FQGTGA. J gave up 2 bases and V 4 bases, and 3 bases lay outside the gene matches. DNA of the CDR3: TGTGCCAGCAGCTGGGGGGGTTTCACAGATACGCAGTATTTT. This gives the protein CASSWGGFTDTQYF. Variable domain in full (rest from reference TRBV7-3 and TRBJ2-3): GAGVSQTPSNKVTEKGKYVELRCDPISGHTALYWYRQSLGQGPEFLIYFQGTGAADDSGLPNDRFFAVRPEGSVSTLKIQRTERGDSAVYLCASSWGGFTDTQYFGPGTRLTVL.

CDR3 nucleotide sequence: TGCGCCAGCAGTTTGACCGGGACTAGCGGCGGGGAGCTGTTTTTT. Protein sequence: CASSLTGTSGGELFF. This chain joins TRBV5-1 and TRBJ2-2, with 11 bases that match TRBD2. From germline, CDR1 is SGHRS and CDR2 YFSETQ. The trim removed 5 bases at V and 7 bases at J, leaving 7 bases unmatched. The CDR3 sequence is 15 residues long.

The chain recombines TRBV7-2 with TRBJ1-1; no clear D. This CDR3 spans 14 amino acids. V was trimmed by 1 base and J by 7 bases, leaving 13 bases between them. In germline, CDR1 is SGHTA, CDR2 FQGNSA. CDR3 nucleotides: TGTGCCAGCAGCTTAGAGGCCCGACGAAATGAAGCTTTCTTT. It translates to CASSLEARRNEAFF. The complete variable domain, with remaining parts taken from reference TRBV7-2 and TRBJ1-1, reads GAGVSQSPSNKVTEKGKDVELRCDPISGHTALYWYRQSLGQGLEFLIYFQGNSAPDKSGLPSDRFSAERTGGSVSTLTIQRTQQEDSAVYLCASSLEARRNEAFFGQGTRLTVV.

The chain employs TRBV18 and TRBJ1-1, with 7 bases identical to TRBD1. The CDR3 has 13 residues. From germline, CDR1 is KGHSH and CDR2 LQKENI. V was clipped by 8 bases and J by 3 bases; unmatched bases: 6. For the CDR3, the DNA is TGTGCCAGCCAACAGGGGCATGACACTGAAGCTTTCTTT. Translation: CASQQGHDTEAFF.

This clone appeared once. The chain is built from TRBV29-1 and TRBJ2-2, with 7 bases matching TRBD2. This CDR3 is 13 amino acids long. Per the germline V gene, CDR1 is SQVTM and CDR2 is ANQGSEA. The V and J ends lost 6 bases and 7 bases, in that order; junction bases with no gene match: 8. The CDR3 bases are TGCAGCGTCCGGGGGGTATCCGGCGGGGAGCTGTTTTTT. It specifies CSVRGVSGGELFF.

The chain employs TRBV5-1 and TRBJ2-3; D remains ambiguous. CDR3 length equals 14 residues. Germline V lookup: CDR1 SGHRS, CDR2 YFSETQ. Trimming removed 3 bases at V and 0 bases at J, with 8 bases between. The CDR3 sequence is CASSSSDSTDTQYF. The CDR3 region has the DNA TGCGCCAGCAGCTCCTCGGACAGCACAGATACGCAGTATTTT. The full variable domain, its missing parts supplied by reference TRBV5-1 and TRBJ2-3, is KAGVTQTPRYLIKTRGQQVTLSCSPISGHRSVSWYQQTPGQGLQFLFEYFSETQRNKGNFPGRFSGRQFSNSRSEMNVSTLELGDSALYLCASSSSDSTDTQYFGPGTRLTVL.

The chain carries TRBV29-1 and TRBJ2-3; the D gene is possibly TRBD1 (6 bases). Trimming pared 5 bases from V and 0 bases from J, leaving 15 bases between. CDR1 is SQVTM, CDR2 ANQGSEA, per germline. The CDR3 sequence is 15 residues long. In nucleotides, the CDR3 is TGCAGCGTTATACCGGGACACTTAAGCACAGATACGCAGTATTTT. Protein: CSVIPGHLSTDTQYF.

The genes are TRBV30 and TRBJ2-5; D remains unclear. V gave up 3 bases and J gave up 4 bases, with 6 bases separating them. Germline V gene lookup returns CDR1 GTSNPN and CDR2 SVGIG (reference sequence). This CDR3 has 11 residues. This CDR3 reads CAWSPGETQYF. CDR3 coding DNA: TGTGCCTGGAGCCCCGGAGAGACCCAGTACTTC.

The CDR3 spells CSVETGANTEAFF. CDR3 DNA: TGCAGCGTTGAAACCGGGGCGAACACTGAAGCTTTCTTT. The gene calls are TRBV29-1 and TRBJ1-1, with D possibly matching TRBD1 (5 bases). V gave up 2 bases and J gave up 1 base, with 8 bases separating them. The CDR3 length is 13 residues. Germline lookup yields CDR1 SQVTM and CDR2 ANQGSEA.

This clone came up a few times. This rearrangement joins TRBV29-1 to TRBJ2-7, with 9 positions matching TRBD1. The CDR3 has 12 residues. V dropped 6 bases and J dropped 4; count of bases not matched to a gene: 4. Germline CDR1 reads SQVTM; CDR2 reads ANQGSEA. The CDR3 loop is CSVGTGTYEQYF. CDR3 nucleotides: TGCAGCGTAGGGACAGGGACTTACGAGCAGTACTTC.

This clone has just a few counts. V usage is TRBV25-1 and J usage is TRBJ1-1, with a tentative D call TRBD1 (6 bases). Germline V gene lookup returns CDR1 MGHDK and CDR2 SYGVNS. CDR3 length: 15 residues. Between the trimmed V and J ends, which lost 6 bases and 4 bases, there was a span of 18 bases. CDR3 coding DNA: TGTGCCAGCAGGAAGGTCGGGGGGCTAACCACTGAAGCTTTCTTT. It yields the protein CASRKVGGLTTEAFF.

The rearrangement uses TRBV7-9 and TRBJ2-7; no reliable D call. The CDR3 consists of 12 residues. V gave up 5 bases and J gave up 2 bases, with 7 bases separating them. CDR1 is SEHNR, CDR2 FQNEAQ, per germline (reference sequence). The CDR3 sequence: CASSAEPYEQYF. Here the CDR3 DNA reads TGTGCCAGCAGCGCGGAACCCTACGAGCAGTACTTC.

CDR3 bases: TGTGCCAGCAGCCAAGACGGTATCGGTTCGCCCCTCCACTTT. Amino acids: CASSQDGIGSPLHF. This rearrangement joins TRBV27 to TRBJ1-6; no clear D. The ends were cut back, 6 bases at V and 13 bases at J, with 19 bases in the middle. Looked up from germline, CDR1 is MNHEY and CDR2 is SMNVEV (reference sequence). The CDR3 is made up of 14 amino acids.

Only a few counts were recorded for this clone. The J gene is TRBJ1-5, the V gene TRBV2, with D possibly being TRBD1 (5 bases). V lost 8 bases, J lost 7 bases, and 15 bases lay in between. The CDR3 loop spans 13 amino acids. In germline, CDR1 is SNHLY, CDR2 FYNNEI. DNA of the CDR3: TGTGCCAGCGAGGGGAGCCCGGGACAGCCCCAGCATTTT. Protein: CASEGSPGQPQHF. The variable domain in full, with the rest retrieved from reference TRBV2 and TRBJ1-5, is EPEVTQTPSHQVTQMGQEVILRCVPISNHLYFYWYRQILGQKVEFLVSFYNNEISEKSEIFDDQFSVERPDGSNFTLKIRSTKLEDSAMYFCASEGSPGQPQHFGDGTRLSIL.

This CDR3 reads CASSVRQGAKNIQYF. The CDR3 nucleotides read TGTGCCAGCAGCGTCAGACAGGGAGCCAAAAACATTCAGTACTTC. The V and J genes are TRBV7-2 and TRBJ2-4; the match to TRBD1 covers 7 bases. This CDR3 has 15 residues. Germline values: CDR1 SGHTA, CDR2 FQGNSA. V lost 5 bases to trimming and J lost 0 bases; unmatched junction nucleotides: 4. The full variable domain, in which reference TRBV7-2 and TRBJ2-4 provide the parts outside the CDR3, is GAGVSQSPSNKVTEKGKDVELRCDPISGHTALYWYRQSLGQGLEFLIYFQGNSAPDKSGLPSDRFSAERTGGSVSTLTIQRTQQEDSAVYLCASSVRQGAKNIQYFGAGTRLSVL.

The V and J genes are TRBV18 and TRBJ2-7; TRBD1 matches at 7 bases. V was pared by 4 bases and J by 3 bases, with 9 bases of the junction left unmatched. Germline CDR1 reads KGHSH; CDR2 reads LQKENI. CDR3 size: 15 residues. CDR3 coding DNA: TGTGCCAGCTCACTTGCCGGGACAGAGGGCTACGAGCAGTACTTC. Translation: CASSLAGTEGYEQYF.

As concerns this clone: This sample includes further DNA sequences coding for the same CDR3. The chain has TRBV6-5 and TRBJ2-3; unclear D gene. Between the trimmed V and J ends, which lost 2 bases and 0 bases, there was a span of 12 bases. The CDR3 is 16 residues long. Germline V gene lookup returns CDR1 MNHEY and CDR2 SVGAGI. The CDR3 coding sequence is TGTGCCAGCAGTTACGTCATGCGAACTAGCACAGATACGCAGTATTTT. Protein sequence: CASSYVMRTSTDTQYF.

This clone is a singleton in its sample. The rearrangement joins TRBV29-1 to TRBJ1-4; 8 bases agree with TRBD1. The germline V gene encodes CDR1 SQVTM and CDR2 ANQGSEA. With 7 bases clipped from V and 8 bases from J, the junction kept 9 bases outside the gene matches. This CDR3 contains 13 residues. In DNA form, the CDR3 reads TGCAGCGCATGGGAACAGGGGGTGGAAAAACTGTTTTTT. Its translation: CSAWEQGVEKLFF.

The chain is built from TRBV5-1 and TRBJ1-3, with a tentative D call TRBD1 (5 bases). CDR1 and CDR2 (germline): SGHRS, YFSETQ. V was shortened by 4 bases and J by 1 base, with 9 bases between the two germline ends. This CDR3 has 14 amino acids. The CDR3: CASSQGPSGNTIYF. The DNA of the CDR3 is TGCGCCAGCAGCCAGGGACCTTCTGGAAACACCATATATTTT.

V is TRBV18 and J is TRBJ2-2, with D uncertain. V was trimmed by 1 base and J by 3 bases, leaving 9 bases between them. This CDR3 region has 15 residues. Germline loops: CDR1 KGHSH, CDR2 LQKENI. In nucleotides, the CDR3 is TGTGCCAGCTCACCACAGGGATTGGACACCGGGGAGCTGTTTTTT. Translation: CASSPQGLDTGELFF.

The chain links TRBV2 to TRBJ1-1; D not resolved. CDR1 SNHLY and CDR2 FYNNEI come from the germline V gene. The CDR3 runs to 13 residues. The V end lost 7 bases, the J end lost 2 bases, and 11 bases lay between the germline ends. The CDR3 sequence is CASKSGPNTEAFF. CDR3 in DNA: TGTGCCAGCAAGTCCGGGCCCAACACTGAAGCTTTCTTT.

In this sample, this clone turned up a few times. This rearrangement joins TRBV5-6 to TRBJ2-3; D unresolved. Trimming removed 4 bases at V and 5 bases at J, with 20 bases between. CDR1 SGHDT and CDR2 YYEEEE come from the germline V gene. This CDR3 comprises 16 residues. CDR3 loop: CASSHGTGSLGDTQYF. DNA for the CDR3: TGTGCCAGCAGCCACGGAACCGGGTCCCTCGGAGATACGCAGTATTTT.

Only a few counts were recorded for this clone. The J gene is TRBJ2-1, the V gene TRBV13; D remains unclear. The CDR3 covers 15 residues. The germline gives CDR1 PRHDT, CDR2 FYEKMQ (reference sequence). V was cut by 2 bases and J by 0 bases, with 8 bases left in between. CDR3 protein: CASSLTKSSYNEQFF. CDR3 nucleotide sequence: TGTGCCAGCAGCTTAACAAAGAGCTCCTACAATGAGCAGTTCTTC.

The CDR3 region is CASRKSATYEQYF. The CDR3 bases are TGTGCCAGCCGGAAGTCAGCCACCTACGAGCAGTACTTC. This chain links TRBV7-9 with TRBJ2-7, with D hard to call. The CDR3 spans 13 residues. CDR1 and CDR2 from the germline V gene are SEHNR and FQNEAQ (reference sequence). Deletions cut 8 bases from V and 2 bases from J, with 13 bases between.

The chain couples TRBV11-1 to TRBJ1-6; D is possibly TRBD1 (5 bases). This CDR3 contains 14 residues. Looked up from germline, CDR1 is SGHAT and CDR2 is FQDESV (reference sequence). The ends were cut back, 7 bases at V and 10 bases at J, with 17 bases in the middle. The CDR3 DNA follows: TGTGCCAGCACAATGGACAATTCAGGATCACCCCTCCACTTT. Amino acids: CASTMDNSGSPLHF.

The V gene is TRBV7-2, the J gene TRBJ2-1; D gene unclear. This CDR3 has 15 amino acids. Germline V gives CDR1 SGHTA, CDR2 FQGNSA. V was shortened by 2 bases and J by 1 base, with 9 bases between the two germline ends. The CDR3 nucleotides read TGTGCCAGCAGCTTAAATAGCAGGTCCTACAATGAGCAGTTCTTC. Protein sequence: CASSLNSRSYNEQFF.

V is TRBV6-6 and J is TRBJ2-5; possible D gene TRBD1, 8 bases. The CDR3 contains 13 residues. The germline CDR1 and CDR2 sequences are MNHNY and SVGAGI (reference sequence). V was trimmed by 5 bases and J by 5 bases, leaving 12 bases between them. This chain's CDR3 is CASSPQGGETQYF. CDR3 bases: TGTGCCAGCAGTCCACAGGGGGGGGAGACCCAGTACTTC.